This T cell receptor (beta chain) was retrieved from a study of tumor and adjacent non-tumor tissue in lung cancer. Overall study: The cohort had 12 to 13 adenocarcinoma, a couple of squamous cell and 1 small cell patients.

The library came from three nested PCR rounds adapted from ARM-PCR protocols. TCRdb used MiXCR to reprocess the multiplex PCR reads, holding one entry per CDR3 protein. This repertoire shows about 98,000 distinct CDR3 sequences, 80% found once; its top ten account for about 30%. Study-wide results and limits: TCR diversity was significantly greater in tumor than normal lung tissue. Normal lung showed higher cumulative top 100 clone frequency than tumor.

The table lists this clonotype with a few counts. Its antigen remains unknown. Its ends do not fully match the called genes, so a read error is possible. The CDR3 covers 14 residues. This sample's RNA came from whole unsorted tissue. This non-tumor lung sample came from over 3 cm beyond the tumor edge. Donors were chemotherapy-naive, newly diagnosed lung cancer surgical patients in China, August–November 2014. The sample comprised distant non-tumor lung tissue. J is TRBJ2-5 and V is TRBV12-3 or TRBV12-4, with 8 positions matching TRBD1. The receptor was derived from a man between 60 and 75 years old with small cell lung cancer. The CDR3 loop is CASNLMDREETQYF. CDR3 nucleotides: TGCGCCAGCAATTTGATGGACAGGGAAGAGACCCAGTACTTC.